This TCR beta chain is drawn from a study of T cell responses to AZD1222 COVID-19 vaccine. Whole-study results and caveats: The donor group comprised mostly white British people and more females; the analysis possibly underestimated clonal diversity.

Repertoires were generated with immunoSEQ multiplex PCR, while TCRdb's copy carries only in-frame clones and drops some. The data hold about 120,000 clones, with 75% to 95% observed a single time. On this clone: Its antigen is undetermined.

The origin of this receptor is an adult in good health. Sequenced material: peripheral blood, taken on day 0 of AZD1222 vaccination.

The CDR3 region is CASSLRIGGYGYTF. The DNA for the CDR3 is TGTGCCAGCAGCTTGCGTATAGGTGGCTATGGCTACACCTTC. The chain joins TRBV5-6 to TRBJ1-2, with D unresolved. The CDR3 totals 14 residues. Trimming cost V 1 base and J 4 bases, with 11 bases left between them. In germline, CDR1 is SGHDT, CDR2 YYEEEE.